These 14 T cell receptor beta chains were sequenced from one sample in a study of T cell responses to AZD1222 COVID-19 vaccine. Clones were sequenced by immunoSEQ multiplex PCR, and TCRdb holds only the in-frame ones, with some missing. The table has about 140,000 clones, more than 90% seen once; the top ten hold roughly 1.8%. The source material was peripheral blood, sampled on day 0 of AZD1222 vaccination. These receptors were obtained from an adult in good health.

The chain links TRBV19 to TRBJ2-7, with 7 positions matching TRBD2. Germline V CDR1 and CDR2: LNHDA, SQIVND (reference sequence). CDR3 length: 14 residues. Germline trimming cut 4 bases from V and 5 bases from J; bases unmatched to any gene: 8. The DNA of the CDR3 is TGTGCCAGTAGTAGGGGGGGAATTTGGCACGAGCAGTACTTC. Encoded protein: CASSRGGIWHEQYF. The variable domain in full, with the rest retrieved from reference TRBV19 and TRBJ2-7, is DGGITQSPKYLFRKEGQNVTLSCEQNLNHDAMYWYRQDPGQGLRLIYYSQIVNDFQKGDIAEGYSVSREKKESFPLTVTSAQKNPTAFYLCASSRGGIWHEQYFGPGTRLTVT.

The chain carries TRBV6-5 and TRBJ2-1; the match to TRBD1 covers 7 bases. CDR1 is MNHEY, CDR2 SVGAGI, per germline. Germline trimming cut 6 bases from V and 0 bases from J; bases unmatched to any gene: 5. The CDR3 spans 15 residues. The CDR3 sequence: CASRRQGFSYNEQFF. The DNA for the CDR3 is TGTGCCAGCAGGAGACAGGGATTCTCCTACAATGAGCAGTTCTTC.

The chain has TRBV19 and TRBJ2-1; 8 nucleotides align to TRBD2. Losses at the gene ends were 6 bases for V and 7 bases for J; bases not matched to a gene: 5. CDR3 length equals 13 residues. Per germline, CDR1 LNHDA and CDR2 SQIVND (reference sequence). The CDR3 loop is CASRSLAENEQFF. CDR3 nucleotides: TGTGCCAGTAGGTCACTAGCGGAGAATGAGCAGTTCTTC.

V is TRBV18 and J is TRBJ2-5; the D is unclear. The V gene's germline CDR1 is KGHSH and CDR2 LQKENI. The CDR3 spans 12 residues. V was clipped by 2 bases and J by 3 bases, with 4 bases between them. The CDR3 is CASSPREETQYF. Here the CDR3 DNA reads TGTGCCAGCTCACCAAGGGAAGAGACCCAGTACTTC.

The rearrangement links TRBV5-1 to TRBJ1-4; no firm D call. The CDR3 is 17 amino acids. Germline V gives CDR1 SGHRS, CDR2 YFSETQ. The V gene lost 0 bases and the J gene lost 0 bases, with 12 bases spanning the gap. CDR3 protein: CASSLGNSLATNEKLFF. The DNA of the CDR3 is TGCGCCAGCAGCTTGGGGAACAGCTTAGCAACTAATGAAAAACTGTTTTTT.

J is TRBJ2-2 and V is TRBV6-1; tentatively, D is TRBD1 or TRBD2 (5 bases each). Germline CDR1 MNHNS, CDR2 SASEGT. Trimming shortened V by 2 bases and J by 6 bases, and 10 bases separated the two germline ends. The length of the CDR3 is 14 residues. CDR3 region: CASSENGDAGELFF. The CDR3 nucleotides are TGTGCCAGCAGTGAAAACGGGGACGCCGGGGAGCTGTTTTTT.

The chain is built from TRBV2 and TRBJ2-7; D remains ambiguous. Germline V gives CDR1 SNHLY, CDR2 FYNNEI. The CDR3 sequence is 12 residues long. V was trimmed by 6 bases and J by 0 bases, leaving 6 bases between them. The DNA for the CDR3 is TGTGCCAGCAGCCTTATCTCCTACGAGCAGTACTTC. This gives the protein CASSLISYEQYF. Full variable domain (remainder filled in from reference TRBV2 and TRBJ2-7): EPEVTQTPSHQVTQMGQEVILRCVPISNHLYFYWYRQILGQKVEFLVSFYNNEISEKSEIFDDQFSVERPDGSNFTLKIRSTKLEDSAMYFCASSLISYEQYFGPGTRLTVT.

V and J are TRBV3-1 (or the pseudogene TRBV3-2) and TRBJ2-1, with 9 nucleotides matching TRBD2. Germline CDR1 LGHDT, CDR2 YNNKEL (reference sequence). The CDR3 extends over 16 amino acids. Trimming took 4 bases from V and 2 from J; bases not matched to a gene: 6. The CDR3, as DNA: TGTGCCAGCAGCCTGATAGCGGGAGTCCCCTACAATGAGCAGTTCTTC. This codes for CASSLIAGVPYNEQFF.

This rearrangement joins TRBV5-4 to TRBJ2-7; D gene uncertain. The germline V and J ends were trimmed by 5 bases and 2 bases, with 14 bases remaining between them. This CDR3 spans 14 amino acids. CDR1 SGHNT and CDR2 YYREEE come from the germline V gene (reference sequence). This CDR3 reads CASSRTLPTYEQYF. CDR3 DNA: TGTGCCAGCAGTCGGACCCTCCCTACCTACGAGCAGTACTTC.

The chain employs TRBV4-1 and TRBJ1-5, with TRBD1 as a possible D gene (5 bases). CDR1 is MGHRA and CDR2 is YSYEKL in the germline V gene. V was cut by 3 bases and J by 6 bases, with 15 bases left in between. This CDR3 has 15 residues. CDR3 protein: CASSHYWDGRQPQHF. CDR3 DNA: TGCGCCAGCAGCCATTATTGGGACGGACGTCAGCCCCAGCATTTT.

V and J are TRBV2 and TRBJ1-4; 7 bases align to TRBD1. V was pared by 6 bases and J by 7 bases, with 5 bases of the junction left unmatched. The CDR3 consists of 13 residues. CDR1 and CDR2 (germline): SNHLY, FYNNEI. The CDR3 protein is CASSGDRVEKLFF. CDR3 DNA: TGTGCCAGCAGCGGGGACAGAGTTGAAAAACTGTTTTTT. The entire variable domain, with the rest obtained from reference TRBV2 and TRBJ1-4, is as follows: EPEVTQTPSHQVTQMGQEVILRCVPISNHLYFYWYRQILGQKVEFLVSFYNNEISEKSEIFDDQFSVERPDGSNFTLKIRSTKLEDSAMYFCASSGDRVEKLFFGSGTQLSVL.

This chain joins TRBV5-6 and TRBJ1-1, with a weak D call TRBD1 (6 bases). Germline V gene sequence: CDR1 SGHDT, CDR2 YYEEEE. The CDR3 has 15 residues. V dropped 4 bases and J dropped 5 bases, with 18 bases sitting between them. The CDR3 spells CASSLFEQGWTEAFF. DNA for the CDR3: TGTGCCAGCAGCCTATTCGAACAGGGTTGGACTGAAGCTTTCTTT.

J is TRBJ1-2 and V is TRBV7-9; no firm D call. Trimming stripped 5 bases from V and 6 bases from J, with 13 bases between. This CDR3 is built from 13 residues. Germline values: CDR1 SEHNR, CDR2 FQNEAQ (reference sequence). The CDR3 DNA is TGTGCCAGCAGCCTAGGACTCAAACATGGCTACACCTTC. Translated: CASSLGLKHGYTF. Drawing the rest from reference TRBV7-9 and TRBJ1-2, the complete variable domain is DTGVSQNPRHKITKRGQNVTFRCDPISEHNRLYWYRQTLGQGPEFLTYFQNEAQLEKSRLLSDRFSAERPKGSFSTLEIQRTEQGDSAMYLCASSLGLKHGYTFGSGTRLTVV.

The V gene is TRBV5-1, the J gene TRBJ1-3; D is undetermined. CDR1 SGHRS and CDR2 YFSETQ come from the germline V gene. CDR3 length: 15 amino acids. V was shortened by 4 bases and J by 4 bases, with 15 bases between the two germline ends. CDR3 amino acids: CASSDEGWYGNTIYF. The CDR3 bases are TGCGCCAGCAGCGATGAGGGTTGGTACGGAAACACCATATATTTT.